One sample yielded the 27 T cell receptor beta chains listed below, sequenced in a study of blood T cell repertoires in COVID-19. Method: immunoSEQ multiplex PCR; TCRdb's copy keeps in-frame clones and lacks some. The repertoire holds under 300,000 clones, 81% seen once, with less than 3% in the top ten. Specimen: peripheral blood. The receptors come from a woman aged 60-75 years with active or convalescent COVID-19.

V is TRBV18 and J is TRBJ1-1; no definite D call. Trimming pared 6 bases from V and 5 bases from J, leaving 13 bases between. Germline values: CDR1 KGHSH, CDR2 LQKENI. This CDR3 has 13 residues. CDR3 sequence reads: CASSPRLDTEAFF. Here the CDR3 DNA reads TGTGCCAGCTCCCCGCGGCTGGATACTGAAGCTTTCTTT. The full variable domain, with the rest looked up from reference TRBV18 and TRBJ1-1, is NAGVMQNPRHLVRRRGQEARLRCSPMKGHSHVYWYRQLPEEGLKFMVYLQKENIIDESGMPKERFSAEFPKEGPSILRIQQVVRGDSAAYFCASSPRLDTEAFFGQGTRLTVV.

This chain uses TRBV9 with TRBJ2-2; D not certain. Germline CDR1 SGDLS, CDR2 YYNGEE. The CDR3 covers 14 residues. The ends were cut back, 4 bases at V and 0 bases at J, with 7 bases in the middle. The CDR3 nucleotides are TGTGCCAGCAGCCCGGTGACGAACACCGGGGAGCTGTTTTTT. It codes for CASSPVTNTGELFF.

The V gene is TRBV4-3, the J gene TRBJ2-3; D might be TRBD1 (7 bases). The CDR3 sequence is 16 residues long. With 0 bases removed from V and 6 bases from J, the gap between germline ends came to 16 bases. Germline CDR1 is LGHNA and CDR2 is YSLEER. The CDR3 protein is CASSQDLRQGGDTQYF. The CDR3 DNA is TGCGCCAGCAGCCAAGACTTGAGGCAGGGGGGTGATACGCAGTATTTT.

CDR3 DNA: TGCGCCAGCAGCCAAGGTACCGCCGCTAGCTCTGGAAACACCATATATTTT. Translation: CASSQGTAASSGNTIYF. The rearrangement uses TRBV4-3 and TRBJ1-3; D is uncertain. Trimming removed 1 base at V and 0 bases at J, with 13 bases between. CDR3 length: 17 amino acids. Germline V CDR1 and CDR2: LGHNA, YSLEER.

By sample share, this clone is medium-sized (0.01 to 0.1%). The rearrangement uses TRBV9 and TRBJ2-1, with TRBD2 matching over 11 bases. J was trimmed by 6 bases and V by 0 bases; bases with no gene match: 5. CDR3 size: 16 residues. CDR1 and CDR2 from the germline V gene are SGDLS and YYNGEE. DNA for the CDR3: TGTGCCAGCAGCGTAGGCTGGCTAGCGGGGGGCAATGAGCAGTTCTTC. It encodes CASSVGWLAGGNEQFF.

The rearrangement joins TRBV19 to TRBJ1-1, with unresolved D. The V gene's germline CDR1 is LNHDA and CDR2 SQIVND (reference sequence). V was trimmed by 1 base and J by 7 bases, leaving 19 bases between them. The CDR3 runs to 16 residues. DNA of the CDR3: TGTGCCAGTAGTATAGCAACCCGGGTTCGTAGCGGTGAAGCTTTCTTT. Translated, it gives CASSIATRVRSGEAFF.

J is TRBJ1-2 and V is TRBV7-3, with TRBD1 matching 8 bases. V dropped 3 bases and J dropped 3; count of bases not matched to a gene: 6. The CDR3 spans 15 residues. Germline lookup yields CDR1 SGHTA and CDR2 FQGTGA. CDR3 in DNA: TGTGCCAGCAGCTTGACGGGGACAGGAGACTATGGCTACACCTTC. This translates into CASSLTGTGDYGYTF.

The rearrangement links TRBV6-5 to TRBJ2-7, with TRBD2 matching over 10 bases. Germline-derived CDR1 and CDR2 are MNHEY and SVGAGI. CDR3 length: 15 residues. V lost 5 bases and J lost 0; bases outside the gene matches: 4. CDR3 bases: TGTGCCAGCAGTCGAGCGGGGGGGCCCTCCTACGAGCAGTACTTC. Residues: CASSRAGGPSYEQYF.

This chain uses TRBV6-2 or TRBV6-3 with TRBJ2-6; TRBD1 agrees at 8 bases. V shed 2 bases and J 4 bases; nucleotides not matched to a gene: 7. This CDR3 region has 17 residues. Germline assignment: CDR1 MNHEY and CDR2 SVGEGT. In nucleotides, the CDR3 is TGTGCCAGCAGTTACCCCAGGACAGGGTACGGGGCCAACGTCCTGACTTTC. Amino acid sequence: CASSYPRTGYGANVLTF.

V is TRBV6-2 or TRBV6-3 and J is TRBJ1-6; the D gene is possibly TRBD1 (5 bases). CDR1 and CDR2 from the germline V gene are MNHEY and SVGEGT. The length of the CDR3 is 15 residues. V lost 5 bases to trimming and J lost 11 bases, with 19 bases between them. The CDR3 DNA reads TGTGCCAGCAGTATCACCCGGGACTCCAGAACACCCCTCCACTTT. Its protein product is CASSITRDSRTPLHF.

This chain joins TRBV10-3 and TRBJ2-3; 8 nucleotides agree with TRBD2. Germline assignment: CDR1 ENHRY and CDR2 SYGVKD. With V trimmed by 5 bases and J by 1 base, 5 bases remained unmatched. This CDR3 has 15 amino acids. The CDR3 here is CAISPAGDRTDTQYF. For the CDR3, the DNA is TGTGCCATCAGTCCAGCGGGGGACCGCACAGATACGCAGTATTTT.

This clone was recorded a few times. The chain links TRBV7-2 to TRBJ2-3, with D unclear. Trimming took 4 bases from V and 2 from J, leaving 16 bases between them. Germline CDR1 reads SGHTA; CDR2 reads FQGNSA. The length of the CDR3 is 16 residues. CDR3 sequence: CASSSWSTLNTDTQYF. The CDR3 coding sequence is TGTGCCAGCAGCTCTTGGAGTACACTAAACACAGATACGCAGTATTTT.

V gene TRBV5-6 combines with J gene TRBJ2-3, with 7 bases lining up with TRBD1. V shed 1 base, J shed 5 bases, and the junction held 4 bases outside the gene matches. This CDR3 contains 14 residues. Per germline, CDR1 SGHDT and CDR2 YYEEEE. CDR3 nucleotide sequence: TGTGCCAGCAGCTTGACCAGGGGGATAGATACGCAGTATTTT. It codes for CASSLTRGIDTQYF.

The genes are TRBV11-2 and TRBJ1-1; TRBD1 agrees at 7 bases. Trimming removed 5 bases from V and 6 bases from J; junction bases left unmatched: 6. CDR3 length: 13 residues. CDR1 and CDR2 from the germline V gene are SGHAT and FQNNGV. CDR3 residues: CASSPGQFAEAFF. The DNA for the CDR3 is TGTGCCAGCAGCCCGGGACAGTTTGCTGAAGCTTTCTTT.

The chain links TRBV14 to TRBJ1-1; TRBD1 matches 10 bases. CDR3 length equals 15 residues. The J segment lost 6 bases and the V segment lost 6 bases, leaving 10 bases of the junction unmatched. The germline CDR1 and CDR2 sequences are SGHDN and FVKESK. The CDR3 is CASSHQTGGYAEAFF. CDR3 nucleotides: TGTGCCAGCAGTCATCAGACAGGGGGCTACGCTGAAGCTTTCTTT.

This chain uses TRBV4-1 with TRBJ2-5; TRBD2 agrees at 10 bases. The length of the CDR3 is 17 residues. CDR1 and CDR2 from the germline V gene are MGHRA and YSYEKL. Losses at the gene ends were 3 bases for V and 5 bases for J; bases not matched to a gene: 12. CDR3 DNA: TGCGCCAGCAGCCAGGGATCTAGCGGGGGAGGAAGTGAGACCCAGTACTTC. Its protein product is CASSQGSSGGGSETQYF.

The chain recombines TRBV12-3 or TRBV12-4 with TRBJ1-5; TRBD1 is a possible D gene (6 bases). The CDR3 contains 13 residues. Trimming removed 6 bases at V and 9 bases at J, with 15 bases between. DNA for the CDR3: TGTGCCAGCAGCCCCGACAGGCAGTGGCCCCAGCATTTT. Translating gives CASSPDRQWPQHF.

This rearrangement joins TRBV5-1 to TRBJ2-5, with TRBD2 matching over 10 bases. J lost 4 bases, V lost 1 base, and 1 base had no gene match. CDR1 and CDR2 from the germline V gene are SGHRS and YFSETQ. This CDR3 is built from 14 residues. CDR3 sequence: CASSLPSGGETQYF. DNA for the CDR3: TGCGCCAGCAGCTTGCCTAGCGGGGGAGAGACCCAGTACTTC.

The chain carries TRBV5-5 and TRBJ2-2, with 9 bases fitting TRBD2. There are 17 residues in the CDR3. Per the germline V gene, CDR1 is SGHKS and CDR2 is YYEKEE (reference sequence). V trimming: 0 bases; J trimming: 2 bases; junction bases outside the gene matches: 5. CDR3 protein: CASSLGGGAGNTGELFF. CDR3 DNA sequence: TGTGCCAGCAGCTTGGGCGGGGGGGCAGGTAACACCGGGGAGCTGTTTTTT.

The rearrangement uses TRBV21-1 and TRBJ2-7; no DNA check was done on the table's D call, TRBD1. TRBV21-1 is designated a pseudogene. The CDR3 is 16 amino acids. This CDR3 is CASSKAGTGALLEQYF. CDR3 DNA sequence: TGTGCCAGCAGCAAAGCGGGGACAGGGGCCCTACTCGAGCAGTACTTC.

DNA of the CDR3: TGTGCCTTAACCGGGACTAGCGGGAGAAGCTCCTACAATGAGCAGTTCTTC. It is translated as CALTGTSGRSSYNEQFF. The gene calls are TRBV5-4 and TRBJ2-1; TRBD2 matches at 14 bases. V lost 10 bases and J lost 0; bases outside the gene matches: 9. Germline CDR1 reads SGHNT; CDR2 reads YYREEE (reference sequence). The CDR3 totals 17 residues.

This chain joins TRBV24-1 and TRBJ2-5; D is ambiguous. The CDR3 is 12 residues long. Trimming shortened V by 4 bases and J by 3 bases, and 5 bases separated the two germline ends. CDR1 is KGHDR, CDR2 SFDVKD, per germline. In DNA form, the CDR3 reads TGTGCCACCAGTGACCCTGAAGAGACCCAGTACTTC. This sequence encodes CATSDPEETQYF.

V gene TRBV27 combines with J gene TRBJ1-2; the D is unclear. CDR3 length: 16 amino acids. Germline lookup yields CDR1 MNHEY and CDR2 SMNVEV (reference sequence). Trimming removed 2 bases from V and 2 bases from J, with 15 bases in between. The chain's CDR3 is CASSLLAGRANYGYTF. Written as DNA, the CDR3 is TGTGCCAGCAGTTTACTAGCGGGGAGGGCCAACTATGGCTACACCTTC.

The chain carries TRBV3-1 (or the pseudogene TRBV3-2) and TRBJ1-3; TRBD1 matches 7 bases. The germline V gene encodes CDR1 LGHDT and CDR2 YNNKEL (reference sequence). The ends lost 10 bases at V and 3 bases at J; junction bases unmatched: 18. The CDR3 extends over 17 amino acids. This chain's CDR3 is CATATGPSFQVGNTIYF. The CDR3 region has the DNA TGTGCCACGGCGACAGGGCCGAGTTTTCAAGTTGGAAACACCATATATTTT.

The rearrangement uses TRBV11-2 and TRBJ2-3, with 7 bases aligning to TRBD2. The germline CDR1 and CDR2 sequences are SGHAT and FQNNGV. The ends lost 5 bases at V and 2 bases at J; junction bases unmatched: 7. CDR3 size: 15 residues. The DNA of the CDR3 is TGTGCCAGCAGCCCCCCGCGGGGGATCACAGATACGCAGTATTTT. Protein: CASSPPRGITDTQYF.

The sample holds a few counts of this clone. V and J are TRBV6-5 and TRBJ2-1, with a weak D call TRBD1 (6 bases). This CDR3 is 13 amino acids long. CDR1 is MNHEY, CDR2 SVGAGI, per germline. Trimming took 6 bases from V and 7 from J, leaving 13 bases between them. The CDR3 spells CASSRTTGNEQFF. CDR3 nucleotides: TGTGCCAGCAGCCGTACCACAGGGAATGAGCAGTTCTTC.

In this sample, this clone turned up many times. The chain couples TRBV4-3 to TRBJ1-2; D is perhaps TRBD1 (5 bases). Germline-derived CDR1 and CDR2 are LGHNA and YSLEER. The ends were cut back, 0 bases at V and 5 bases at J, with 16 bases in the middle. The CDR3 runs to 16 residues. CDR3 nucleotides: TGCGCCAGCAGCCAAGATCGTCAGGGCGGGGTATATGGCTACACCTTC. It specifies CASSQDRQGGVYGYTF.